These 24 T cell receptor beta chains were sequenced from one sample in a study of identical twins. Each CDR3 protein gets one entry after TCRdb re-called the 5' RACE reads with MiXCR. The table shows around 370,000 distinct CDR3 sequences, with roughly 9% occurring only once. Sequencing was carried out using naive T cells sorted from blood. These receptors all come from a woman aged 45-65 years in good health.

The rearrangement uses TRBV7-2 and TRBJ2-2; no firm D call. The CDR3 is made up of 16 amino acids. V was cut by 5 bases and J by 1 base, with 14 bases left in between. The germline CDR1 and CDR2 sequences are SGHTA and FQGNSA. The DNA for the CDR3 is TGTGCCAGCAGCCGTCTCGTTGTTGGGAACACCGGGGAGCTGTTTTTT. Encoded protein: CASSRLVVGNTGELFF.

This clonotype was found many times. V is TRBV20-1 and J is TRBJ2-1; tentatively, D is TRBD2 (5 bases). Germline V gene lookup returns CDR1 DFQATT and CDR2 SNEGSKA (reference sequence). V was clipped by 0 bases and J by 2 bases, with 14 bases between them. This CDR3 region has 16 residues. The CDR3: CSARDGLPTTYNEQFF. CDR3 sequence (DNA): TGCAGTGCTAGAGATGGACTGCCGACCACCTACAATGAGCAGTTCTTC.

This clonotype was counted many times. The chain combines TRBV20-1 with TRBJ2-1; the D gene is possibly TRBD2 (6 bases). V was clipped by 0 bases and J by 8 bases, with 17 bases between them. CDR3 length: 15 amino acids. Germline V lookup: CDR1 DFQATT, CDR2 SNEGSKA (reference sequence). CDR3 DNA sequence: TGCAGTGCTAGAGATGAATCCTTTGGGGGGTATGAGCAGTTCTTC. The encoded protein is CSARDESFGGYEQFF.

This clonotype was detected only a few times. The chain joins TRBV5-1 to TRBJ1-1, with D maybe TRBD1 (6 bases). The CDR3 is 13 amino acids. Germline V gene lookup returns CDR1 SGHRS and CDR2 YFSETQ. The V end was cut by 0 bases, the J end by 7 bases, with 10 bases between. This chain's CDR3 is CASSLAGGLEAFF. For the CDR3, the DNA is TGCGCCAGCAGCTTGGCCGGGGGCCTTGAAGCTTTCTTT.

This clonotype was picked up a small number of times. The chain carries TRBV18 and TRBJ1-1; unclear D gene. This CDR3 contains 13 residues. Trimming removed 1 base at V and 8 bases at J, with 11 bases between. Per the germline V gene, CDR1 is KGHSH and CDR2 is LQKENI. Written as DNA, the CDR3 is TGTGCCAGCTCACCACTGGGGTATGACGAAGCTTTCTTT. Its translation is CASSPLGYDEAFF.

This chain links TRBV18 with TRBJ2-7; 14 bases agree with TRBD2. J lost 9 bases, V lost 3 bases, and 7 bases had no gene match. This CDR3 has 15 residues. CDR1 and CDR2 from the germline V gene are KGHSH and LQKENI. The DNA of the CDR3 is TGTGCCAGCTCACCCGGGACTAGCGGGAGAGTAGGGCAGTACGTC. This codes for CASSPGTSGRVGQYV.

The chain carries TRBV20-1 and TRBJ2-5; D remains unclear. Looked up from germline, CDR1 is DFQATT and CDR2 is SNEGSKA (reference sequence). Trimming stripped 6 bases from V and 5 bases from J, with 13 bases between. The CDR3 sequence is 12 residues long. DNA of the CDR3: TGCAGTGCGCCTCAGCCCGTGGAGACCCAGTACTTC. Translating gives CSAPQPVETQYF.

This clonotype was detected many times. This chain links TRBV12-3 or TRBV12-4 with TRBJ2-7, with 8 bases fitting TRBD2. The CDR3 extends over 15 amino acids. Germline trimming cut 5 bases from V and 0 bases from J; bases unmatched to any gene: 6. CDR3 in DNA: TGTGCCAGCAGTCTTAGCGGGACCCCCTCCTACGAGCAGTACTTC. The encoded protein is CASSLSGTPSYEQYF.

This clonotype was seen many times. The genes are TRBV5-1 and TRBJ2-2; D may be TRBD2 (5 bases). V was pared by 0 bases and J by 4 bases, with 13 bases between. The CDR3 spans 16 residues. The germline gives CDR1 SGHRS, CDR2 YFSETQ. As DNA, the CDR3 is TGCGCCAGCAGCTTGGGGAGCGGAGGCGGCACCGGGGAGCTGTTTTTT. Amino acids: CASSLGSGGGTGELFF.

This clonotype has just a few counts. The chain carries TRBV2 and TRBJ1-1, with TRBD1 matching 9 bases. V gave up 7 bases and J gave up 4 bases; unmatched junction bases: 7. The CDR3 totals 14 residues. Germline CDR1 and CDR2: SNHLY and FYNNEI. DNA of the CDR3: TGTGCCAGCAAGGCGGGACAGGGTGTCACTGAAGCTTTCTTT. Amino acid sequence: CASKAGQGVTEAFF.

The CDR3 protein is CASSMAGWAGAQYF. CDR3 coding DNA: TGTGCCAGTAGTATGGCGGGGTGGGCCGGGGCCCAGTACTTC. The chain has TRBV19 and TRBJ2-5; a weak D match, TRBD2 (6 bases). The CDR3 runs to 14 residues. Between the trimmed V and J ends, which lost 3 bases and 9 bases, there was a span of 17 bases. CDR1 LNHDA and CDR2 SQIVND come from the germline V gene (reference sequence).

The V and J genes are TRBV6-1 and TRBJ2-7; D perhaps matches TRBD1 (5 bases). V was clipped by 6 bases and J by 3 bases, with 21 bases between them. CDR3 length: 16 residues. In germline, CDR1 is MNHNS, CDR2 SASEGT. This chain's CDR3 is CASSSEGMTVDYEQYF. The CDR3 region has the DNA TGTGCCAGCAGCTCCGAAGGAATGACAGTCGACTACGAGCAGTACTTC.

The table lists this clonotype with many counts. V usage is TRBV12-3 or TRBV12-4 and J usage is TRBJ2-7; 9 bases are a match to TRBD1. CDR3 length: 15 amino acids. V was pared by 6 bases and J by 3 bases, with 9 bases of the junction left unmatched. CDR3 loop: CASSPSGTGYYEQYF. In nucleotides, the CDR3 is TGTGCCAGCAGCCCATCCGGGACAGGGTACTACGAGCAGTACTTC.

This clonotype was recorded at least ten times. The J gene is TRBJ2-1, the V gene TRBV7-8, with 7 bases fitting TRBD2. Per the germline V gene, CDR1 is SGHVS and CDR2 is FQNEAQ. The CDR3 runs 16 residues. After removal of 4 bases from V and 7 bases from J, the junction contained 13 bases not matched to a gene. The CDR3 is CASSSRGGLGANEQFF. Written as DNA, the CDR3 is TGTGCCAGCAGCTCGAGGGGAGGACTAGGGGCTAATGAGCAGTTCTTC.

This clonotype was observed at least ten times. CDR3 protein: CASSSPDLRTDTQYF. Written as DNA, the CDR3 is TGTGCCAGCAGCTCACCTGACCTCCGCACAGATACGCAGTATTTT. The chain is built from TRBV7-2 and TRBJ2-3; unclear D gene. The CDR3 is 15 amino acids. The germline V gene encodes CDR1 SGHTA and CDR2 FQGNSA. V lost 4 bases and J 1 base, leaving 12 bases between the germline ends.

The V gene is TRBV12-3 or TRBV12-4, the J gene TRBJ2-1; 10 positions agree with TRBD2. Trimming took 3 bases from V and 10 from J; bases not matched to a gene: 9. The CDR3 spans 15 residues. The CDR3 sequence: CASSFLAGVLEEQFF. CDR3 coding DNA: TGTGCCAGCAGTTTTCTAGCGGGAGTATTGGAGGAGCAGTTCTTC.

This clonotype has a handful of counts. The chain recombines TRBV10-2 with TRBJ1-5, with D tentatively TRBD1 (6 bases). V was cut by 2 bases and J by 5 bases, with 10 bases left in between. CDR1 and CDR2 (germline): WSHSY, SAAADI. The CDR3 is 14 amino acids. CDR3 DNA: TGCGCCAGCAGTGAGACAGGGTTAGATCAGCCCCAGCATTTT. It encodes CASSETGLDQPQHF.

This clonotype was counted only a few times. The CDR3 spells CASSQLISETQYF. The CDR3 coding sequence is TGTGCCAGCAGCCAATTAATTTCAGAGACCCAGTACTTC. J is TRBJ2-5 and V is TRBV3-1; unclear D gene. The CDR3 has 13 amino acids. Germline lookup yields CDR1 LGHDT and CDR2 YNNKEL (reference sequence). The V end lost 2 bases, the J end lost 4 bases, and 8 bases lay between the germline ends.

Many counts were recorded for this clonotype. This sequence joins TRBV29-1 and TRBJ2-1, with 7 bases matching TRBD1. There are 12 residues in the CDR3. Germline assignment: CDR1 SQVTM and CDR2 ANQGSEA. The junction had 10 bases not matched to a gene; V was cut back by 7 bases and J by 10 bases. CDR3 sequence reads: CSAGTVRREQFF. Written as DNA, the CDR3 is TGCAGCGCCGGGACAGTCCGACGGGAGCAGTTCTTC.

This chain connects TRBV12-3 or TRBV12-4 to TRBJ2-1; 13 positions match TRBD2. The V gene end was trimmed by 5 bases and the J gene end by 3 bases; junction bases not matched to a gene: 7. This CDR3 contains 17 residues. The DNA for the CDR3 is TGTGCCAGCAGTACACGAAGGACTAGCGGGAGCTACAATGAGCAGTTCTTC. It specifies CASSTRRTSGSYNEQFF.

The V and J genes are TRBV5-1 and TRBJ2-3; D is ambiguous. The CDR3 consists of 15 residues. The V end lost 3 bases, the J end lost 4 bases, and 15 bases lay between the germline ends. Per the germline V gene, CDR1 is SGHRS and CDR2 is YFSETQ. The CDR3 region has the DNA TGCGCCAGCAGCTCCTTACTGGTCCGGGCAGATACGCAGTATTTT. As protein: CASSSLLVRADTQYF.

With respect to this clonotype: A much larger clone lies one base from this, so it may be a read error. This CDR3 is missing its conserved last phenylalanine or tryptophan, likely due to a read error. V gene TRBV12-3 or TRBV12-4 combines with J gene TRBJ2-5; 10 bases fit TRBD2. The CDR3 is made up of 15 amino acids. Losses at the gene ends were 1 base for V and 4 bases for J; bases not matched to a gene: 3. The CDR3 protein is CASSLDLAGGETQYY. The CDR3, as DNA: TGTGCCAGCAGTTTAGATTTAGCGGGAGGAGAGACCCAGTACTAC.

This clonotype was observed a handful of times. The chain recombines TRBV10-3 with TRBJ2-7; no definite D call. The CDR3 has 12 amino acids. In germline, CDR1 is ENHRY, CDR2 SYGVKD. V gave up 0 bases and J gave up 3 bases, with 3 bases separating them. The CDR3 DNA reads TGTGCCATCAGTGAGTCCTTCTACGAGCAGTACTTC. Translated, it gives CAISESFYEQYF.

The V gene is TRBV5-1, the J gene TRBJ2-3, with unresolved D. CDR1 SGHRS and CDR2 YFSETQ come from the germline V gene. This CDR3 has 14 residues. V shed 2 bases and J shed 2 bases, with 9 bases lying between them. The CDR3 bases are TGCGCCAGCAGCTTCACGGACCACACAGATACGCAGTATTTT. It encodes CASSFTDHTDTQYF.